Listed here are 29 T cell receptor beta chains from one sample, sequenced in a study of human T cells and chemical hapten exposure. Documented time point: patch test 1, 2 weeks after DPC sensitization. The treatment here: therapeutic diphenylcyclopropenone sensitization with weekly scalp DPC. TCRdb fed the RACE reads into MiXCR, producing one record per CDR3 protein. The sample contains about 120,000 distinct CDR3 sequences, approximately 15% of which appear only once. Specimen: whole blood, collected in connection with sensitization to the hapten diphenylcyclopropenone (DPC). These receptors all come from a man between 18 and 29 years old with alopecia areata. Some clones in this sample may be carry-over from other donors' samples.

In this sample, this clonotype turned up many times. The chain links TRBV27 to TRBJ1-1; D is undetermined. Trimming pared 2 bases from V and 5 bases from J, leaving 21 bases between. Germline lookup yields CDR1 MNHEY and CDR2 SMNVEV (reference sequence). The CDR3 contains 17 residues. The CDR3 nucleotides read TGTGCCAGCAGTTTAGGTCCGGGTATCGTCATAAAGACTGAAGCTTTCTTT. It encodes CASSLGPGIVIKTEAFF.

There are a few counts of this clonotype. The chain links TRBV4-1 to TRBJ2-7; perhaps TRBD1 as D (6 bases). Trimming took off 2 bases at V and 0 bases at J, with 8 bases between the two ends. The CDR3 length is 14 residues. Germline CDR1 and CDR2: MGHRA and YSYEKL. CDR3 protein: CASSQRDTSYEQYF. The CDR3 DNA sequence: TGCGCCAGCAGCCAAAGGGACACCTCCTACGAGCAGTACTTC.

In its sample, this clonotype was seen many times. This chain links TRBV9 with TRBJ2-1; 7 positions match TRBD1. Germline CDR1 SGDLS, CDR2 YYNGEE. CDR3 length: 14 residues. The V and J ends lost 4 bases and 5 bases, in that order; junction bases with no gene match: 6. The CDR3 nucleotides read TGTGCCAGCAGCTCCCGACAGGGTGACAATGAGCAGTTCTTC. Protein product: CASSSRQGDNEQFF. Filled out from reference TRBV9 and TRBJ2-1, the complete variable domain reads DSGVTQTPKHLITATGQRVTLRCSPRSGDLSVYWYQQSLDQGLQFLIQYYNGEERAKGNILERFSAQQFPDLHSELNLSSLELGDSALYFCASSSRQGDNEQFFGPGTRLTVL.

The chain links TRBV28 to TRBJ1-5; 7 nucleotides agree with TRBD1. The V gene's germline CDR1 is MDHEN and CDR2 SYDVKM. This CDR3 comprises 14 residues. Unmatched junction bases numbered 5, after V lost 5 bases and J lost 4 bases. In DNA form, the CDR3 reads TGTGCCAGCAGTCCGGGGACAGTAAATCAGCCCCAGCATTTT. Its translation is CASSPGTVNQPQHF.

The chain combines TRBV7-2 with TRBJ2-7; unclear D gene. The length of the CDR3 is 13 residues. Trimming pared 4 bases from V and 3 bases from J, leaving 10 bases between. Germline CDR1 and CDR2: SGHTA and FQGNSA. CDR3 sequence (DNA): TGTGCCAGCAGCTACAATCCCCTCTACGAGCAGTACGTC. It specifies CASSYNPLYEQYV.

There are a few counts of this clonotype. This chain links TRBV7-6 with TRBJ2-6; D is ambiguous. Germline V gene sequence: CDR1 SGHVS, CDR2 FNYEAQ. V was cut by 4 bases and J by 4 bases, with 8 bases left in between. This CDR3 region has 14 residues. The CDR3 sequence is CASSSLAGANVLTF. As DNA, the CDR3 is TGTGCCAGCAGCTCCTTGGCAGGGGCCAACGTCCTGACTTTC.

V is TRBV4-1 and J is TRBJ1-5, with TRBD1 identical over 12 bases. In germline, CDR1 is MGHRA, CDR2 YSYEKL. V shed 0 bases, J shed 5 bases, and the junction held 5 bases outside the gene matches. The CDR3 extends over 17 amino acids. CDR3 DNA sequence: TGCGCCAGCAGCCAAGATTACGGGACAGGGGGCGATCAGCCCCAGCATTTT. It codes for CASSQDYGTGGDQPQHF.

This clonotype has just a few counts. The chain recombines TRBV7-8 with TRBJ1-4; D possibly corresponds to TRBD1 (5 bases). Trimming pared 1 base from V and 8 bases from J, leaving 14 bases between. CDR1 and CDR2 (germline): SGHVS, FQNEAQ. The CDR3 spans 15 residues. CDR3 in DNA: TGTGCCAGCAGCTTAGGGAGGGGAAGAAAGGAAAAACTGTTTTTT. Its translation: CASSLGRGRKEKLFF. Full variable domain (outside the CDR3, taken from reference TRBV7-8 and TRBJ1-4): GAGVSQSPRYKVAKRGQDVALRCDPISGHVSLFWYQQALGQGPEFLTYFQNEAQLDKSGLPSDRFFAERPEGSVSTLKIQRTQQEDSAVYLCASSLGRGRKEKLFFGSGTQLSVL.

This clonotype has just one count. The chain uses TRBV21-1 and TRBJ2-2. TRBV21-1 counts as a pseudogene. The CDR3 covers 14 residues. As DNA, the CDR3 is TGTGCCAGCACCAAGGATATAGGCACCGGGGAGCTGTTTTTT. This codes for CASTKDIGTGELFF.

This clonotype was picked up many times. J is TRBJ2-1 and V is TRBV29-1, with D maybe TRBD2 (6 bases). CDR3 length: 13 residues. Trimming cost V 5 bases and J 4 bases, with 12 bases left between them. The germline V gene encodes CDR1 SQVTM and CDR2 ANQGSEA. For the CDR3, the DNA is TGCAGCGTTCTCGGGGGAGCTTACAATGAGCAGTTCTTC. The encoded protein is CSVLGGAYNEQFF.

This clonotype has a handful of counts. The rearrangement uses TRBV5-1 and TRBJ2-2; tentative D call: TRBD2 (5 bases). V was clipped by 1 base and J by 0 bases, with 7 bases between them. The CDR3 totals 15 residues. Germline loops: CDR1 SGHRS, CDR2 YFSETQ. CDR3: CASSLTRANTGELFF. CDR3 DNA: TGCGCCAGCAGCTTGACGCGGGCGAACACCGGGGAGCTGTTTTTT.

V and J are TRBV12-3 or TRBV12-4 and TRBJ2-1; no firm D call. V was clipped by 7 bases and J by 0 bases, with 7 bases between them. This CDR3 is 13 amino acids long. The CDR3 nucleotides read TGTGCCAGCACCACCCTCTCCTACAATGAGCAGTTCTTC. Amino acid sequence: CASTTLSYNEQFF.

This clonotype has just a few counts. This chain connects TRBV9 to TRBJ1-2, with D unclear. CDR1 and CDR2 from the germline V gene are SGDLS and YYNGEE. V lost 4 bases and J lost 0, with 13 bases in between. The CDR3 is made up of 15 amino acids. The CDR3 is CASSPRGTTNYGYTF. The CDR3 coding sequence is TGTGCCAGCAGCCCCCGAGGAACGACTAACTATGGCTACACCTTC. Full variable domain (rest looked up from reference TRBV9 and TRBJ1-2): DSGVTQTPKHLITATGQRVTLRCSPRSGDLSVYWYQQSLDQGLQFLIQYYNGEERAKGNILERFSAQQFPDLHSELNLSSLELGDSALYFCASSPRGTTNYGYTFGSGTRLTVV.

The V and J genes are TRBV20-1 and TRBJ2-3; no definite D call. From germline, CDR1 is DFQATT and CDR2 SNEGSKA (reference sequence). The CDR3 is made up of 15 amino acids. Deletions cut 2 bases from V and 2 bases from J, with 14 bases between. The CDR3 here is CSARSGRSITDTQYF. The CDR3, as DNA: TGCAGTGCTAGATCAGGCAGGTCAATCACAGATACGCAGTATTTT.

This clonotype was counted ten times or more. CDR3 protein: CASSRGLIIYNSPLHF. DNA of the CDR3: TGTGCCAGCAGTAGGGGGCTGATAATCTATAATTCACCCCTCCACTTT. This chain connects TRBV2 to TRBJ1-6; TRBD1 matches at 7 bases. The J segment lost 3 bases and the V segment lost 5 bases, leaving 7 bases of the junction unmatched. The CDR3 has 16 amino acids. Germline values: CDR1 SNHLY, CDR2 FYNNEI.

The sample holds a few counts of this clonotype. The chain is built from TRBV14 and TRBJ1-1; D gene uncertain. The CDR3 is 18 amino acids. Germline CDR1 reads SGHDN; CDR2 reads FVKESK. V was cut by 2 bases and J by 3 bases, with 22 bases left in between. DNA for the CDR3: TGTGCCAGCAGCCAACCCCCACCCGGGCCCCCAGAGGACACTGAAGCTTTCTTT. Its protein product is CASSQPPPGPPEDTEAFF.

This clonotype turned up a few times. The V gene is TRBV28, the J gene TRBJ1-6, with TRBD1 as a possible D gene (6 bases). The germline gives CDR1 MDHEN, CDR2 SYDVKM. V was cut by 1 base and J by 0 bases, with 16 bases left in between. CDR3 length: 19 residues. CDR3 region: CASSLYPPRDNSYNSPLHF. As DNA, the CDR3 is TGTGCCAGCAGTTTATACCCCCCCCGGGACAACTCCTATAATTCACCCCTCCACTTT. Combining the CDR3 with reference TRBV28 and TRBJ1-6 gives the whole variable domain DVKVTQSSRYLVKRTGEKVFLECVQDMDHENMFWYRQDPGLGLRLIYFSYDVKMKEKGDIPEGYSVSREKKERFSLILESASTNQTSMYLCASSLYPPRDNSYNSPLHFGNGTRLTVT.

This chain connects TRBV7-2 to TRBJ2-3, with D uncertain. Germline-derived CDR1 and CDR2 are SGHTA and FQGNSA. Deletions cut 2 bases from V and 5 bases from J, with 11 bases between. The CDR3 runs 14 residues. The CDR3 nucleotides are TGTGCCAGCAGCTTACTCAGCGACCAAGATACGCAGTATTTT. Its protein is CASSLLSDQDTQYF.

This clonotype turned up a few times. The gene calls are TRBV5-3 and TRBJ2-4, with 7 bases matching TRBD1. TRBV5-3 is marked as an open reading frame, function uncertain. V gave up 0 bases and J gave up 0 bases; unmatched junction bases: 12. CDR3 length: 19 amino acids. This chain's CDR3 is CARSLGLRSGGIAKNIQYF. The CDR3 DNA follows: TGTGCCAGAAGCTTGGGTCTACGTTCAGGGGGAATAGCCAAAAACATTCAGTACTTC.

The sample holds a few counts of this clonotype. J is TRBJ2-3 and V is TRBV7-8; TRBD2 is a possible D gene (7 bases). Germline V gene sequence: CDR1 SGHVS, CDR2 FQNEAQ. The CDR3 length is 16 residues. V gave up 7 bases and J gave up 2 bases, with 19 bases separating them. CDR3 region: CASTLVGGGFTDTQYF. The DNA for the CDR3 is TGTGCCAGCACCTTGGTTGGGGGGGGCTTCACAGATACGCAGTATTTT.

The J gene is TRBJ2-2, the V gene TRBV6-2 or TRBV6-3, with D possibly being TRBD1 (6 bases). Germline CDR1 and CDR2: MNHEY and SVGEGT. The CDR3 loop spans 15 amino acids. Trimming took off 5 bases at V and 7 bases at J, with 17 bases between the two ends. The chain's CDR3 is CASSPPPRQDGELFF. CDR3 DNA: TGTGCCAGCAGTCCTCCGCCGAGACAGGACGGGGAGCTGTTTTTT.

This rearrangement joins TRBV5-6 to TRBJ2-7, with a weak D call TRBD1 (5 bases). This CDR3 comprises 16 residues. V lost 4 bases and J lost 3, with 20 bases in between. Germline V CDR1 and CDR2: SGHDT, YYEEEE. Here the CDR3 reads CASSPGTAQDRYEQYF. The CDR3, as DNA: TGTGCCAGCAGCCCAGGCACCGCACAGGATCGCTACGAGCAGTACTTC.

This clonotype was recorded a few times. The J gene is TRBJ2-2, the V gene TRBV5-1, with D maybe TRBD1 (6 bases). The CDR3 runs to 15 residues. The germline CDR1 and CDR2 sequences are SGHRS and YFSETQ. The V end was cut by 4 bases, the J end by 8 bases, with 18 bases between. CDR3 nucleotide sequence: TGCGCCAGCAGCATCGGGACACCATCTAGGGGGGAGCTGTTTTTT. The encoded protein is CASSIGTPSRGELFF.

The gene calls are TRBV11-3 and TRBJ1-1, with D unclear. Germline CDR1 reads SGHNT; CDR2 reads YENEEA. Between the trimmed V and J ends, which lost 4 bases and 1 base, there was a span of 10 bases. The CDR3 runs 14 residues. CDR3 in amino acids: CASSSAGQNTEAFF. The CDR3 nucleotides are TGTGCCAGCAGCTCCGCGGGCCAGAACACTGAAGCTTTCTTT.

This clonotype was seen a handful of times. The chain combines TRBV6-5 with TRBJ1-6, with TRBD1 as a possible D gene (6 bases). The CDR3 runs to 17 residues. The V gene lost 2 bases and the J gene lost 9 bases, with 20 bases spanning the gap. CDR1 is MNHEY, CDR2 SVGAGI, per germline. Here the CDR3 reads CASSYTSLDSGGSPLHF. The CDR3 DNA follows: TGTGCCAGCAGTTACACCTCTCTGGACAGTGGGGGTTCACCCCTCCACTTT.

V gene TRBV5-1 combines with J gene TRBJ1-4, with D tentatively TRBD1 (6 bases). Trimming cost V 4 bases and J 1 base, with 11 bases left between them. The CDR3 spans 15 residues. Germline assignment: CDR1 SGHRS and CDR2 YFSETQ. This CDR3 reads CASSPTGGTNEKLFF. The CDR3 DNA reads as TGCGCCAGCAGCCCGACAGGAGGAACTAATGAAAAACTGTTTTTT.

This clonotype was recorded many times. The CDR3 sequence: CASSFPSGTDNYGYTF. CDR3 DNA: TGTGCCAGCAGCTTCCCCAGCGGGACGGACAACTATGGCTACACCTTC. The chain has TRBV7-9 and TRBJ1-2; D is perhaps TRBD1 (5 bases). Trimming pared 3 bases from V and 2 bases from J, leaving 16 bases between. CDR3 length equals 16 residues. Germline V gene lookup returns CDR1 SEHNR and CDR2 FQNEAQ (reference sequence).

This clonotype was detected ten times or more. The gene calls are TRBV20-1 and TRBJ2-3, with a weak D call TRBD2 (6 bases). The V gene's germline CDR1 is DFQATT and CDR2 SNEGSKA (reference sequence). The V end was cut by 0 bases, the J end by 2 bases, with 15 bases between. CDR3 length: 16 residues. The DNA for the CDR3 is TGCAGTGCTAGAGATCGGAATAGCGGCAACACAGATACGCAGTATTTT. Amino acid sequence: CSARDRNSGNTDTQYF.

The chain's CDR3 is CASSAPSSSGGLNEQFF. For the CDR3, the DNA is TGTGCCAGCAGCGCACCCTCGTCCAGCGGGGGGTTAAATGAGCAGTTCTTC. V and J are TRBV9 and TRBJ2-1; the match to TRBD2 covers 9 bases. Trimming at V came to 3 bases and at J to 7 bases, leaving 14 bases not matched to a gene. In germline, CDR1 is SGDLS, CDR2 YYNGEE. This CDR3 has 17 amino acids.